The rows below give T cell receptor beta chains drawn from one sample of a study of blood T cell repertoires in COVID-19. The data were produced by immunoSEQ multiplex PCR, yet TCRdb's version contains in-frame clones alone and is incomplete. The table shows hundreds of thousands of clones, with about nine tenths occurring only once. The sequenced sample was peripheral blood. The receptors derive from a woman in her twenties or thirties with active or convalescent COVID-19. CDR3s include the opening cysteine and the closing phenylalanine or tryptophan. The D gene is left open where the match is weak. Clone size, where shown, is once, few, many, or a class for clones that have expanded.

clone_size	j_call	v_call	d_call	cdr3_aa
NA	TRBJ1-2	TRBV25-1	NA	CASSGMGTHLTYGYTF
few	TRBJ2-7	TRBV18	TRBD2	CASSPTGGTYEQYF
NA	TRBJ2-2	TRBV27	TRBD2	CASRPTSGSRIGELFF
once	TRBJ1-4	TRBV5-1	TRBD1	CASSLAAGGYNEKLFF
few	TRBJ2-7	TRBV6-2/TRBV6-3	NA	CASSYAPGDSYEQYF
NA	TRBJ1-1	TRBV30	NA	CAWSVPLVNTEAFF
NA	TRBJ1-2	TRBV6-1	TRBD1	CASSDWKGTVYGYTF
NA	TRBJ1-3	TRBV3-1/TRBV3-2	TRBD1	CASSQDFTGTVSGNTIYF
NA	TRBJ2-1	TRBV4-2	NA	CASSQVIVGEQFF
NA	TRBJ2-3	TRBV6-1	TRBD2	CASRAGTRSTDTQYF
NA	TRBJ2-5	TRBV24-1	NA	CATSDFIGETQYF
NA	TRBJ2-7	TRBV19	TRBD1	CASKNRGAYEQYF
few	TRBJ1-3	TRBV11-3	NA	CASSATGLAGNTIYF
many	TRBJ2-2	TRBV19	TRBD2	CASSHPQAGGTGELFF
NA	TRBJ2-1	TRBV7-2	TRBD2	CASSLVSLKTSGVYNEQFF
NA	TRBJ2-4	TRBV2	NA	CASFEGASNIQYF
NA	TRBJ1-1	TRBV6-6	NA	CASSYTENTEAFF
NA	TRBJ2-2	TRBV19	TRBD2	CASHPSGTNTGELFF
NA	TRBJ2-1	TRBV18	NA	CASSLSSGNNEQFF
NA	TRBJ2-1	TRBV7-2	TRBD2	CASSLEAGVRVQQFF
NA	TRBJ1-1	TRBV6-5	NA	CAVTREQGNTEAFF
NA	TRBJ2-1	TRBV19	TRBD2	CASSTRTSGSPNEQFF
NA	TRBJ2-3	TRBV4-1	NA	CASSQGTAHTDTQYF
NA	TRBJ1-2	TRBV7-9	TRBD1	CASSAWGGTGGAYGYTF
once	TRBJ2-1	TRBV25-1	TRBD2	CASRLAGYNEQFF
few	TRBJ1-6	TRBV7-2	NA	CASSPHQNSPLHF
NA	TRBJ2-1	TRBV5-4	TRBD2	CASSSGSGGNEQFF
NA	TRBJ1-3	TRBV30	TRBD1	CAWSPGTGKVSGNTIYF
NA	TRBJ1-4	TRBV6-6	TRBD1	CASRQGDLTNEKLFF
once	TRBJ2-7	TRBV11-2	TRBD2	CASSLVLAGTYEQYF
NA	TRBJ1-3	TRBV3-1/TRBV3-2	NA	CASSRGPGNTIYF
NA	TRBJ1-1	TRBV5-1	NA	CASSLGQLGGLNTEAFF
NA	TRBJ2-1	TRBV6-1	TRBD2	CASSELAGGYNEQFF
NA	TRBJ2-1	TRBV3-1/TRBV3-2	TRBD2	CASSQDLASGGNEQFF
NA	TRBJ2-2	TRBV5-1	TRBD2	CASSLGATSGTTGELFF
NA	TRBJ1-5	TRBV5-1	NA	CASSLGRDSNQPQHF
NA	TRBJ1-1	TRBV19	TRBD1	CASSLRWTGKSTEAFF
NA	TRBJ1-1	TRBV13	NA	CASSPLGGGDSENTEAFF
NA	TRBJ1-5	TRBV19	NA	CASSTTGTYSNQPQHF
NA	TRBJ2-5	TRBV3-1/TRBV3-2	NA	CASSQESRLEMYQETQYF